Sequencing of this T cell receptor (beta chain) was carried out in a study of shared clonotypes between healthy human individuals. Data came from immunoSEQ multiplex PCR; TCRdb stores just in-frame clones and leaves some out. The data hold hundreds of thousands of clones, with 70% to 80% observed a single time. Germline CDR1 and CDR2: MDHEN and SYDVKM. The CDR3 is 14 amino acids. With 2 bases clipped from V and 6 bases from J, the junction kept 5 bases outside the gene matches. V and J are TRBV28 and TRBJ2-3, with 7 positions matching TRBD2. This clonotype was sampled from a woman between 35 and 50 years old in good health. Some clones in this sample may be carry-over from other donors' samples. Sequencing was performed on PBMCs. For the CDR3, the DNA is TGTGCCAGCAGTTTACCGGGGGGTTGGGATACGCAGTATTTT. It yields the protein CASSLPGGWDTQYF.